This TCR beta chain was retrieved from a study of cytomegalovirus exposure and HLA in healthy donors. Regarding the study as a whole: Several of the most significant clusters appeared linked to common viral pathogens, based on a later analysis. Later analysis placed DRB1 highest and HLA-C lowest in TCR association rates, which differed by HLA locus. Later analysis revealed greater clonal expansion in HLA-associated TCR beta chains than in equally common others.

PCR was performed using 60 Vbeta and 13 Jbeta primers. The data were produced by immunoSEQ multiplex PCR, yet TCRdb's version contains in-frame clones alone and is incomplete. This sample's clone table lists about 140,000 clones. About this clone: What it recognizes is unknown.

The V gene's germline CDR1 is SGDLS and CDR2 YYNGEE. The ends lost 4 bases at V and 1 base at J; junction bases unmatched: 4. The CDR3 has 15 residues. This TCR was sampled from a woman younger than 30 in good health and CMV-seronegative. The V call is TRBV9, the J call TRBJ2-5; 10 bases agree with TRBD1. Sequenced input: PBMCs. The CDR3 loop is CASSPRDRGQETQYF. DNA for the CDR3: TGTGCCAGCAGCCCGAGGGACAGGGGCCAAGAGACCCAGTACTTC.